These 32 T cell receptor beta chains originate from one sample sequenced in a study of cytomegalovirus exposure and HLA in healthy donors. The PCR contained 60 Vbeta and 13 Jbeta primers. The method was immunoSEQ multiplex PCR; TCRdb's version includes in-frame clones alone and lacks a portion of them. The sample consists of around 130,000 clones, approximately 89% of them appearing once. Specimen: PBMCs. These receptor sequences come from a woman aged 25 to 39 in good health and CMV-seropositive.

The CDR3 DNA reads TGTGCCAGCAGCTTAGGCGGGGGGGCCTGGGAGACCCAGTACTTC. Its translation: CASSLGGGAWETQYF. The rearrangement joins TRBV7-3 to TRBJ2-5; TRBD2 aligns across 9 bases. V lost 2 bases and J lost 5; bases outside the gene matches: 6. Germline CDR1 SGHTA, CDR2 FQGTGA. CDR3 length: 15 amino acids.

The chain combines TRBV5-6 with TRBJ2-1, with a possible D match to TRBD2 (5 bases). CDR1 and CDR2 from the germline V gene are SGHDT and YYEEEE. The CDR3 spans 17 residues. The V gene lost 4 bases and the J gene lost 4 bases, with 21 bases spanning the gap. The CDR3: CASSRGPPSPAYNEQFF. As DNA, the CDR3 is TGTGCCAGCAGCCGAGGGCCACCGTCCCCCGCTTACAATGAGCAGTTCTTC.

This chain connects TRBV5-4 to TRBJ2-1, with TRBD2 matching 7 bases. The junction had 6 bases not matched to a gene; V was cut back by 3 bases and J by 0 bases. CDR1 and CDR2 (germline): SGHNT, YYREEE (reference sequence). The CDR3 has 16 residues. For the CDR3, the DNA is TGTGCCAGCAGCTCGCAGCGGGGTGACTCCTACAATGAGCAGTTCTTC. Translation gives CASSSQRGDSYNEQFF.

The chain couples TRBV2 to TRBJ2-5, with 9 bases identical to TRBD1. Germline V gives CDR1 SNHLY, CDR2 FYNNEI. J lost 2 bases, V lost 7 bases, and 8 bases had no gene match. This CDR3 contains 15 residues. The CDR3 DNA sequence: TGTGCCAGCAACCTGGGACAGGGCCTACAAGAGACCCAGTACTTC. Its translation is CASNLGQGLQETQYF.

The chain couples TRBV28 to TRBJ2-5; TRBD2 agrees at 9 bases. The CDR3 consists of 13 residues. The V gene end was trimmed by 4 bases and the J gene end by 5 bases; junction bases not matched to a gene: 2. CDR1 and CDR2 (germline): MDHEN, SYDVKM. The CDR3 DNA reads as TGTGCCAGCAGTTCTAGCGGGGTGGAGACCCAGTACTTC. It specifies CASSSSGVETQYF.

The chain recombines TRBV30 with TRBJ1-2, with 9 bases aligning to TRBD1. This CDR3 is 13 amino acids long. The ends lost 4 bases at V and 4 bases at J; junction bases unmatched: 4. Germline CDR1 and CDR2: GTSNPN and SVGIG (reference sequence). The CDR3, as DNA: TGTGCCTGGACCGGGACAGGGCCCTATGGCTACACCTTC. Protein: CAWTGTGPYGYTF.

The gene calls are TRBV7-2 and TRBJ2-7, with 8 bases aligning to TRBD1. V was clipped by 4 bases and J by 3 bases; unmatched bases: 8. Germline CDR1 is SGHTA and CDR2 is FQGNSA. The CDR3 contains 15 residues. CDR3 in amino acids: CASSSQGAGLYEQYF. Here the CDR3 DNA reads TGTGCCAGCAGCTCCCAGGGGGCGGGCCTCTACGAGCAGTACTTC.

The genes are TRBV28 and TRBJ1-3; D remains ambiguous. Trimming stripped 3 bases from V and 4 bases from J, with 7 bases between. Germline-derived CDR1 and CDR2 are MDHEN and SYDVKM. The CDR3 consists of 13 residues. The CDR3 reads CASSFSGGNTIYF. Written as DNA, the CDR3 is TGTGCCAGCAGTTTTTCGGGGGGAAACACCATATATTTT.

This chain uses TRBV28 with TRBJ2-7; the D gene is possibly TRBD1 (6 bases). V was cut by 8 bases and J by 9 bases, with 20 bases left in between. This CDR3 spans 13 amino acids. Germline CDR1 MDHEN, CDR2 SYDVKM. CDR3 nucleotides: TGTGCCAGCGACGGGGACACGGGTAGAGGGCAGTACTTC. This encodes CASDGDTGRGQYF.

This sequence joins TRBV28 and TRBJ1-1; D uncertain. Germline loops: CDR1 MDHEN, CDR2 SYDVKM. The CDR3 totals 12 residues. V lost 8 bases, J lost 5 bases, and 12 bases lay in between. For the CDR3, the DNA is TGTGCCAGCCGGAGCGCCATGACTGAAGCTTTCTTT. Amino acids: CASRSAMTEAFF.

J is TRBJ2-5 and V is TRBV27; TRBD2 matches at 10 bases. Germline V lookup: CDR1 MNHEY, CDR2 SMNVEV (reference sequence). CDR3 size: 15 residues. Unmatched junction bases numbered 9, after V lost 6 bases and J lost 5 bases. The CDR3: CASRRRLAGAETQYF. In DNA, the CDR3 is TGTGCCAGCAGGAGACGGCTAGCGGGAGCGGAGACCCAGTACTTC.

The rearrangement joins TRBV2 to TRBJ2-5; a weak D match, TRBD1 (5 bases). Germline CDR1 is SNHLY and CDR2 is FYNNEI. The CDR3 extends over 12 amino acids. The V end lost 5 bases, the J end lost 5 bases, and 9 bases lay between the germline ends. DNA for the CDR3: TGTGCCAGCAGTTGGACATTGGAGACCCAGTACTTC. Amino acids: CASSWTLETQYF.

The rearrangement joins TRBV7-9 to TRBJ2-1, with D possibly being TRBD2 (5 bases). This CDR3 is built from 16 residues. From germline, CDR1 is SEHNR and CDR2 FQNEAQ (reference sequence). Deletions cut 1 base from V and 5 bases from J, with 15 bases between. This CDR3 is CASSLGTVRDHNEQFF. Here the CDR3 DNA reads TGTGCCAGCAGCTTAGGGACCGTGAGGGATCACAATGAGCAGTTCTTC.

CDR3 loop: CASSDSENSPLHF. The DNA for the CDR3 is TGTGCCAGTAGTGACAGTGAGAATTCACCCCTCCACTTT. The rearrangement links TRBV19 to TRBJ1-6, with a possible D match to TRBD1 (5 bases). Trimming stripped 5 bases from V and 7 bases from J, with 9 bases between. Germline-derived CDR1 and CDR2 are LNHDA and SQIVND (reference sequence). The CDR3 consists of 13 residues.

The chain employs TRBV27 and TRBJ1-1; TRBD1 agrees at 8 bases. V dropped 2 bases and J dropped 1; count of bases not matched to a gene: 3. The CDR3 has 15 amino acids. Germline V gives CDR1 MNHEY, CDR2 SMNVEV (reference sequence). The CDR3 reads CASSLGQGSNTEAFF. The CDR3 DNA reads as TGTGCCAGCAGTTTAGGACAGGGATCGAACACTGAAGCTTTCTTT.

The chain uses TRBV5-1 and TRBJ2-3, with a tentative D call TRBD2 (7 bases). Trimming removed 0 bases at V and 4 bases at J, with 21 bases between. The germline V gene encodes CDR1 SGHRS and CDR2 YFSETQ. The CDR3 has 18 residues. The CDR3 nucleotides are TGCGCCAGCAGCTTGGTGCCCCTTCCGGCGGGGGCACCAGATACGCAGTATTTT. Translated: CASSLVPLPAGAPDTQYF.

As for this clone: This likely comes from a read error, as the CDR3 has no conserved phenylalanine or tryptophan at its end. The CDR3 DNA sequence: TGTGCCAGTAGAGGGAGTTACTATGGCTACACCTTA. Encoded protein: CASRGSYYGYTL. The genes are TRBV19 and TRBJ1-2, with D hard to call. CDR3 length: 12 amino acids. With 6 bases removed from V and 3 bases from J, the gap between germline ends came to 8 bases. The germline CDR1 and CDR2 sequences are LNHDA and SQIVND (reference sequence).

Comments on this clone: At the DNA level, this CDR3 is encoded by other sequences in the same sample as well. The chain is built from TRBV20-1 and TRBJ2-5, with a possible D match to TRBD1 (6 bases). This CDR3 comprises 10 residues. Germline V gene sequence: CDR1 DFQATT, CDR2 SNEGSKA (reference sequence). Trimming removed 6 bases at V and 4 bases at J, with 6 bases between. CDR3 in amino acids: CSAGGETQYF. The CDR3 coding sequence is TGCAGTGCAGGGGGAGAGACCCAGTACTTC.

The rearrangement joins TRBV14 to TRBJ1-1; 8 nucleotides align to TRBD1. Germline V gene data show CDR1 as SGHDN and CDR2 as FVKESK. The junction had 5 bases not matched to a gene; V was cut back by 1 base and J by 1 base. The CDR3 is 16 residues long. CDR3: CASSQVQGAGNTEAFF. The DNA for the CDR3 is TGTGCCAGCAGCCAAGTGCAGGGGGCGGGGAACACTGAAGCTTTCTTT.

V and J are TRBV9 and TRBJ2-5; D might be TRBD1 (5 bases). The V gene's germline CDR1 is SGDLS and CDR2 YYNGEE. The CDR3 runs 11 residues. Deletions cut 3 bases from V and 7 bases from J, with 7 bases between. The CDR3, as DNA: TGTGCCAGCAGCGAGGGGTTGACCCAGTACTTC. Protein: CASSEGLTQYF.

The rearrangement joins TRBV28 to TRBJ1-2, with D possibly matching TRBD1 (5 bases). This CDR3 has 14 residues. Germline loops: CDR1 MDHEN, CDR2 SYDVKM. Trimming shortened V by 2 bases and J by 0 bases, and 7 bases separated the two germline ends. CDR3 in amino acids: CASSLRTPNYGYTF. The DNA for the CDR3 is TGTGCCAGCAGTTTAAGGACACCTAACTATGGCTACACCTTC.

Details on this clone: At one boundary the junction diverges from the germline segment, which might be a read error. This chain joins TRBV7-9 and TRBJ2-7; tentatively, D is TRBD2 (6 bases). CDR1 is SEHNR, CDR2 FQNEAQ, per germline (reference sequence). The CDR3 is 11 residues long. Here the CDR3 reads CSSSLLREMYF. CDR3 sequence (DNA): TGTTCCAGCAGCTTATTACGGGAGATGTACTTC.

The chain is built from TRBV9 and TRBJ1-1, with a possible D match to TRBD1 (5 bases). The CDR3 loop spans 16 amino acids. V lost 0 bases, J lost 0 bases, and 12 bases lay in between. Per germline, CDR1 SGDLS and CDR2 YYNGEE. The CDR3 nucleotides are TGTGCCAGCAGCGTAGGGCAGGGCGTCATGAACACTGAAGCTTTCTTT. Encoded protein: CASSVGQGVMNTEAFF.

CDR3 in DNA: TGTGCCAGTAGGAGGGCGGGGGGGCCCAGCACAGATACGCAGTATTTT. This sequence encodes CASRRAGGPSTDTQYF. J is TRBJ2-3 and V is TRBV19; 9 bases are shared with TRBD2. Germline values: CDR1 LNHDA, CDR2 SQIVND (reference sequence). The CDR3 sequence is 16 residues long. V lost 6 bases and J lost 0; bases outside the gene matches: 7.

V and J are TRBV5-1 and TRBJ1-1; TRBD1 matches at 12 bases. Losses at the gene ends were 6 bases for V and 0 bases for J; bases not matched to a gene: 6. Germline V gives CDR1 SGHRS, CDR2 YFSETQ. CDR3 length: 16 amino acids. CDR3 in amino acids: CASTSGTGGMNTEAFF. The CDR3 region has the DNA TGCGCCAGCACTTCCGGGACAGGGGGCATGAACACTGAAGCTTTCTTT.

The chain is built from TRBV9 and TRBJ1-2, with 10 positions matching TRBD1. Germline trimming cut 4 bases from V and 8 bases from J; bases unmatched to any gene: 8. This CDR3 has 14 residues. Germline-derived CDR1 and CDR2 are SGDLS and YYNGEE. The CDR3 nucleotides are TGTGCCAGCAGCCCCCAGGGACAGGGGAGGGGCTACACCTTC. It yields the protein CASSPQGQGRGYTF.

The chain carries TRBV10-3 and TRBJ1-2; D gene ambiguous. V lost 0 bases, J lost 8 bases, and 16 bases lay in between. Germline V CDR1 and CDR2: ENHRY, SYGVKD. This CDR3 contains 15 residues. CDR3 protein: CAISESAASINGYTF. The CDR3 bases are TGTGCCATCAGTGAGTCGGCGGCCTCTATTAACGGCTACACCTTC.

This clone was detected only a few times. The V call is TRBV19, the J call TRBJ1-5; possible D gene TRBD1, 6 bases. The CDR3 is 14 amino acids. Per germline, CDR1 LNHDA and CDR2 SQIVND (reference sequence). Trimming took 6 bases from V and 3 from J, leaving 12 bases between them. The CDR3 nucleotides read TGTGCCAGTAGAAAGGGGGAATACAATCAGCCCCAGCATTTT. It yields the protein CASRKGEYNQPQHF.

The V gene is TRBV30, the J gene TRBJ1-1; no clear D. The CDR3 covers 11 residues. CDR1 GTSNPN and CDR2 SVGIG come from the germline V gene (reference sequence). The V end lost 0 bases, the J end lost 6 bases, and 5 bases lay between the germline ends. The CDR3 is CAWSVQSEAFF. In nucleotides, the CDR3 is TGTGCCTGGAGTGTACAGTCTGAAGCTTTCTTT. Filled out from reference TRBV30 and TRBJ1-1, the complete variable domain reads SQTIHQWPATLVQPVGSPLSLECTVEGTSNPNLYWYRQAAGRGLQLLFYSVGIGQISSEVPQNLSASRPQDRQFILSSKKLLLSDSGFYLCAWSVQSEAFFGQGTRLTVV.

The rearrangement joins TRBV9 to TRBJ2-1, with 7 bases lining up with TRBD2. Germline trimming cut 6 bases from V and 0 bases from J; bases unmatched to any gene: 6. Germline loops: CDR1 SGDLS, CDR2 YYNGEE. The CDR3 contains 15 residues. CDR3 amino acids: CASTVGGSSYNEQFF. Written as DNA, the CDR3 is TGTGCCAGCACCGTGGGGGGGAGCTCCTACAATGAGCAGTTCTTC.

This clone was found once. The J gene is TRBJ2-1, the V gene TRBV28; weak D call: TRBD2 (6 bases). With 8 bases removed from V and 6 bases from J, the gap between germline ends came to 11 bases. CDR1 and CDR2 (germline): MDHEN, SYDVKM. The CDR3 loop spans 12 amino acids. The CDR3 region has the DNA TGTGCCAGCCAAAGGAGGGGCAATGAGCAGTTCTTC. It is translated as CASQRRGNEQFF.

This clone was counted a single time. The chain combines TRBV5-4 with TRBJ2-3; TRBD2 matches 9 bases. CDR3 size: 16 residues. V shed 2 bases and J 3 bases; nucleotides not matched to a gene: 7. Germline CDR1 reads SGHNT; CDR2 reads YYREEE (reference sequence). The CDR3 DNA is TGTGCCAGCAGCTTAGCGAGTAGCGGGAGTACAGATACGCAGTATTTT. It yields the protein CASSLASSGSTDTQYF.